The present T cell receptor beta chain was sequenced within a study of blood T cell repertoires in COVID-19. Across the whole study: Spain, Italy and the United States supplied samples that represented acute and convalescent COVID-19. In each case, the material was cDNA or gDNA derived from T cells, B-cell-depleted T cells, or PBMCs.

V was clipped by 3 bases and J by 7 bases; unmatched bases: 5. The length of the CDR3 is 14 residues. Germline values: CDR1 SGHRS, CDR2 YFSETQ. In the original processing: Amplifying reference gene primers gave estimates of nucleated cell counts. TCRdb keeps only in-frame clones here, not all; method: immunoSEQ multiplex PCR. That table supplies the V and J calls and clone size; D and trimming were determined from the DNA. The sample yields approximately 110,000 clones, about 85% seen once. Sequencing input: peripheral blood. The TCR was taken from a man in his forties or fifties with acute or convalescent COVID-19. The genes are TRBV5-1 and TRBJ2-1; TRBD1 matches at 9 bases. The CDR3 sequence is CASSSGTGRNEQFF. Here the CDR3 DNA reads TGCGCCAGCAGCTCCGGGACAGGGAGAAATGAGCAGTTCTTC.